Included here is one TCR beta chain sequence, with context. This record comes from a study of OX40 agonist ivuxolimab in advanced cancers. Per germline, CDR1 MNHEY and CDR2 SMNVEV (reference sequence). CDR3 length equals 14 residues. V was cut by 1 base and J by 5 bases, with 11 bases left in between. The table came from immunoSEQ multiplex PCR; TCRdb's copy has only in-frame clones and leaves some out. The table includes 50,000 to 70,000 clones, 88% detected once. The clonotype comes from an adult with an advanced solid tumor such as melanoma, head and neck, liver or kidney cancer. This chain uses TRBV27 with TRBJ1-2; D remains unclear. Sequencing was performed on CD4+ or CD8+ T cells sorted from blood, taken in a trial of the OX40 agonist ivuxolimab. The CDR3 here is CASSLYGGRYGYTF. The CDR3 region has the DNA TGTGCCAGCAGTTTATATGGTGGCCGGTATGGCTACACCTTC.